The 9 T cell receptor beta chains reported below all come from one sample, sequenced in a study of T cell repertoires in cytomegalovirus infection. These receptors' antigens are unknown. TCRdb ran MiXCR on the reads and lists one entry per CDR3 protein. The table records roughly 310,000 distinct CDR3 sequences, under 35% of them present only once. The sequencing here drew on cultured PBMCs, taken from culture after CMV antigen stimulation. These receptors were obtained from a human donor in good health (CMV status not recorded). Some clones in this sample may be carry-over from other donors' samples.

The rearrangement joins TRBV12-3 or TRBV12-4 to TRBJ2-3; TRBD2 matches at 10 bases. The CDR3 has 15 amino acids. Trimming at V came to 6 bases and at J to 3 bases, leaving 6 bases not matched to a gene. The CDR3 reads CASRRSGRVTDTQYF. CDR3 DNA sequence: TGTGCCAGCAGACGAAGCGGGAGGGTGACAGATACGCAGTATTTT.

This clonotype was recorded many times. The CDR3 DNA follows: TGTGCCAGCAGGCGGGACTGGCGGGAGGGCCGGAAGACAGATACGCAGTATTTT. This codes for CASRRDWREGRKTDTQYF. The J gene is TRBJ2-3, the V gene TRBV7-2, with 9 nucleotides matching TRBD2. The CDR3 is made up of 18 amino acids. Germline lookup yields CDR1 SGHTA and CDR2 FQGNSA. V was pared by 6 bases and J by 3 bases, with 16 bases of the junction left unmatched.

The rearrangement joins TRBV6-1 to TRBJ1-2; 7 nucleotides match TRBD1. The CDR3 covers 15 residues. The germline CDR1 and CDR2 sequences are MNHNS and SASEGT. The ends lost 11 bases at V and 0 bases at J; junction bases unmatched: 12. CDR3 nucleotides: TGTGCCGGCAAATCGGGACAGAACTCTAACTATGGCTACACCTTC. Protein product: CAGKSGQNSNYGYTF.

J is TRBJ2-4 and V is TRBV11-2; TRBD1 aligns across 7 bases. The CDR3 has 15 amino acids. Per the germline V gene, CDR1 is SGHAT and CDR2 is FQNNGV. Trimming at V came to 10 bases and at J to 0 bases, leaving 9 bases not matched to a gene. DNA of the CDR3: TGTGCCACCCAGGGGGTTACCCAAGCCAAAAACATTCAGTACTTC. Its protein product is CATQGVTQAKNIQYF.

The chain is built from TRBV27 and TRBJ2-3; weak D call: TRBD2 (6 bases). Germline V gene data show CDR1 as MNHEY and CDR2 as SMNVEV (reference sequence). There are 13 residues in the CDR3. V lost 5 bases to trimming and J lost 4 bases, with 10 bases between them. The CDR3 sequence: CASSNSGADTQYF. DNA of the CDR3: TGTGCCAGCAGTAATTCGGGGGCAGATACGCAGTATTTT.

The genes are TRBV6-8 and TRBJ1-2; no clear D. The CDR3 is made up of 13 amino acids. Germline CDR1 is MNHGY and CDR2 is SAAAGT. Trimming left V 8 bases short and J 8 bases short, with 18 bases between. The DNA of the CDR3 is TGTGCCAGCGTTAGGACGGGTCTGGGAGGCTACACCTTC. Translation: CASVRTGLGGYTF.

This clonotype occurred many times. A junction boundary mismatches the germline segment, possibly from a read error. This chain connects TRBV12-3 or TRBV12-4 to TRBJ1-2; 7 nucleotides agree with TRBD1. This CDR3 has 13 amino acids. Written as DNA, the CDR3 is TGTGCCAGCAGCTTAGACAGGGTCTATGGCTACACCTTC. As protein: CASSLDRVYGYTF.

The sample holds a few counts of this clonotype. The rearrangement links TRBV6-5 to TRBJ2-2; TRBD1 is a possible D gene (6 bases). Germline CDR1 and CDR2: MNHEY and SVGAGI. The length of the CDR3 is 13 residues. Deletions cut 7 bases from V and 4 bases from J, with 10 bases between. The CDR3 region is CASKIGGTGELFF. CDR3 coding DNA: TGTGCCAGCAAAATAGGGGGCACCGGGGAGCTGTTTTTT.

This chain joins TRBV4-1 and TRBJ2-1, with 10 bases matching TRBD1. CDR1 is MGHRA, CDR2 YSYEKL, per germline. The length of the CDR3 is 16 residues. With 1 base clipped from V and 11 bases from J, the junction kept 11 bases outside the gene matches. The CDR3 DNA sequence: TGCGCCAGCAGCCAAGGGGTGAGGGACAGGGGCTGGAAGCAGTTCTTC. Residues: CASSQGVRDRGWKQFF.